This TCR beta chain appears in the sequencing data of a study of cytomegalovirus exposure and HLA in healthy donors. Study-level background: Genotyping of more than 300 donors showed that about 83% belonged to the Caucasian-associated ancestry cluster.

This PCR relied on a set of 60 Vbeta primers and 13 Jbeta primers. Profiled with immunoSEQ multiplex PCR; TCRdb holds only in-frame clones, not every one. The sample data list 200,000 to 250,000 clones. Study-wide results and caveats: Specific recognition of CMV antigens was confirmed in vitro for a few chains (all CMV-associated). Around 160 TCR beta chains were listed as cytomegalovirus-associated. The authors later linked a missense DCLRE1C variant to TCR beta V- and J-gene trimming.

Points on this clone: The antigen is undetermined. The same CDR3 is also encoded by other DNA sequences in this sample.

The CDR3 spans 14 residues. Germline values: CDR1 SSHAT, CDR2 FNYEAQ (reference sequence). V shed 3 bases and J shed 1 base, with 10 bases lying between them. Sequenced: PBMCs. This clonotype was sampled from a girl aged 2-15 years in good health and CMV-seropositive. The V gene is TRBV7-7, the J gene TRBJ2-7; D is uncertain. CDR3 DNA: TGTGCCAGCAGCTTGTCACTATCGTCCTACGAGCAGTACTTC. It translates to CASSLSLSSYEQYF.